Listed below are T cell receptor beta chains from one sample, sequenced in a study of cytomegalovirus exposure and HLA in healthy donors. Only in-frame clones appear in the TCRdb table, and some are missing; sequencing was by immunoSEQ multiplex PCR. The sample holds over 100,000 clones. The sequenced sample was PBMCs. The source is a man aged 18 to 35 in good health and CMV-seronegative. CDR3s include the opening cysteine and the closing phenylalanine or tryptophan. D genes are given only for firm matches.

d_gene	j_gene	len	v_gene	CDR3aa	CDR3nt
TRBD2	TRBJ2-1	17	TRBV7-2	CASSLGSGSGGYNEQFF	TGTGCCAGCAGCTTAGGGAGTGGTAGCGGGGGGTACAATGAGCAGTTCTTC
NA	TRBJ2-3	13	TRBV5-1	CASSLRDSDTQYF	TGCGCCAGCAGCTTGCGGGATTCGGATACGCAGTATTTT
NA	TRBJ2-2	14	TRBV25-1	CASSAPLNTGELFF	TGTGCCAGCAGTGCCCCGTTGAACACCGGGGAGCTGTTTTTT
NA	TRBJ2-1	17	TRBV5-1	CASSLDSPRNSYNEQFF	TGCGCCAGCAGCTTGGACTCCCCGAGAAACTCCTACAATGAGCAGTTCTTC
NA	TRBJ2-3	14	TRBV9	CASSPGQGSDTQYF	TGTGCCAGCAGCCCGGGGCAGGGGAGCGATACGCAGTATTTT
NA	TRBJ1-1	13	TRBV30	CAWSVGGYTEAFF	TGTGCCTGGAGTGTGGGGGGGTACACTGAAGCTTTCTTT
NA	TRBJ1-1	14	TRBV28	CASSLSYRELEAFF	TGTGCCAGCAGTCTCTCATACAGGGAATTGGAAGCTTTCTTT
NA	TRBJ1-5	15	TRBV27	CASSLGAVSNQPQHF	TGTGCCAGCAGTTTGGGGGCTGTCAGCAATCAGCCCCAGCATTTT
TRBD2	TRBJ2-1	18	TRBV9	CASSVNRAGERRVNEQFF	TGTGCCAGCAGCGTAAATCGGGCGGGAGAAAGGAGAGTGAATGAGCAGTTCTTC
TRBD1	TRBJ1-4	13	TRBV4-2	CASSPQGNEKLFF	TGTGCCAGCAGCCCACAGGGGAATGAAAAACTGTTTTTT
NA	TRBJ1-1	17	TRBV28	CASSTGLIGRRGTEAFF	TGTGCCAGCAGTACCGGATTGATCGGACGGCGGGGGACTGAAGCTTTCTTT
NA	TRBJ2-2	15	TRBV30	CAWSVARGYTGELFF	TGTGCCTGGAGTGTGGCCAGGGGTTACACCGGGGAGCTGTTTTTT
NA	TRBJ2-5	10	TRBV20-1	CSARSETQYF	TGCAGTGCTAGGTCTGAGACCCAGTACTTC
NA	TRBJ1-1	11	TRBV20-1	CSQGTFKEAFF	TGCAGTCAGGGGACATTTAAAGAAGCTTTCTTT
TRBD2	TRBJ2-3	17	TRBV11-2	CASSFNQGTSGRDTQYF	TGTGCCAGCAGCTTTAATCAAGGGACTAGCGGGAGAGATACGCAGTATTTT
NA	TRBJ2-7	13	TRBV28	CASRDGGYYEQYF	TGTGCCAGCAGGGACGGAGGATACTACGAGCAGTACTTC
NA	TRBJ2-1	15	TRBV28	CASSLSVFSYNEQFF	TGTGCCAGCAGTTTGTCCGTCTTCTCCTACAATGAGCAGTTCTTC
TRBD2	TRBJ2-7	16	TRBV7-2	CASSLDSGGASYEQYF	TGTGCCAGCAGCTTAGACAGCGGGGGGGCCTCCTACGAGCAGTACTTC
NA	TRBJ2-7	14	TRBV18	CASSLIRFSNEQYF	TGTGCCAGCTCACTTATCAGATTCTCGAACGAGCAGTACTTC
NA	TRBJ2-7	11	TRBV7-9	CASSSGDEQYF	TGTGCCAGCAGCTCTGGAGACGAGCAGTACTTC
TRBD1	TRBJ1-4	15	TRBV5-1	CASSPGQGRFEKLFF	TGCGCCAGCAGCCCGGGACAGGGTCGGTTCGAAAAACTGTTTTTT
TRBD2	TRBJ2-5	15	TRBV7-2	CASSRTTGGRETQYF	TGTGCCAGCAGCCGAACTACGGGAGGGAGAGAGACCCAGTACTTC
NA	TRBJ2-7	15	TRBV11-2	CASSLVAGVVGEQYF	TGTGCCAGCAGCTTAGTGGCAGGGGTCGTCGGCGAGCAGTACTTC
NA	TRBJ1-1	13	TRBV15	CATSRDQIGGAFF	TGTGCCACCAGCAGAGATCAAATAGGGGGAGCTTTCTTT
NA	TRBJ2-6	15	TRBV5-6	CASSLSGAGANVLTF	TGTGCCAGCAGCTTATCAGGCGCTGGGGCCAACGTCCTGACTTTC
TRBD1	TRBJ1-1	14	TRBV18	CASSTDRGSREAFF	TGTGCCAGCTCTACGGACAGGGGTTCGAGGGAAGCTTTCTTT
TRBD1	TRBJ1-5	14	TRBV7-3	CASSTTGGSQPQHF	TGTGCCAGCAGCACGACAGGGGGTAGTCAGCCCCAGCATTTT
NA	TRBJ2-7	16	TRBV5-5	CASSPPTRQASYEQYF	TGTGCCAGCAGCCCACCAACCAGACAAGCTTCCTACGAGCAGTACTTC
NA	TRBJ2-2	13	TRBV5-4	CASSLEIGQKLFF	TGTGCCAGCAGCTTGGAGATAGGACAGAAGCTGTTTTTT
TRBD1	TRBJ2-3	16	TRBV5-1	CASSWVQGGATDTQYF	TGCGCCAGCAGCTGGGTACAAGGGGGCGCGACAGATACGCAGTATTTT
TRBD1	TRBJ2-7	15	TRBV4-2	CASSQDSGGLFEQYF	TGTGCCAGCAGCCAAGATTCAGGGGGCCTCTTCGAGCAGTACTTC
NA	TRBJ2-2	15	TRBV19	CASSTDGQNTGELFF	TGTGCCAGTAGTACCGACGGACAGAACACCGGGGAGCTGTTTTTT
NA	TRBJ2-1	17	TRBV14	CASSRGLGTTKNNEQFF	TGTGCCAGCAGCCGGGGTTTAGGGACAACGAAGAACAATGAGCAGTTCTTC
TRBD2	TRBJ2-7	15	TRBV11-2	CASSLYGTSGYEQYF	TGTGCCAGCAGCTTGTACGGGACTAGCGGCTACGAGCAGTACTTC
TRBD1	TRBJ1-3	19	TRBV7-9	CASSQLTGTGGKRGNTIYF	TGTGCCAGCAGCCAGCTAACCGGGACAGGGGGAAAGCGTGGAAACACCATATATTTT
TRBD1	TRBJ1-5	18	TRBV30	CAWNPGQGMGLSNQPQHF	TGTGCCTGGAATCCCGGACAGGGGATGGGATTAAGCAATCAGCCCCAGCATTTT
NA	TRBJ2-3	18	TRBV11-3	CASSFQGSSGSSTDTQYF	TGTGCCAGCAGCTTTCAGGGGTCTAGCGGATCTAGCACAGATACGCAGTATTTT
TRBD1	TRBJ1-4	15	TRBV15	CATSITGVTNEKLFF	TGTGCCACCAGCATCACAGGGGTTACGAATGAAAAACTGTTTTTT
NA	TRBJ2-5	13	TRBV29-1	CSVGDGGRETQYF	TGCAGCGTGGGCGACGGAGGGAGAGAGACCCAGTACTTC
NA	TRBJ2-1	16	TRBV19	CASSMEGTFSYNEQFF	TGTGCCAGTAGTATGGAGGGAACTTTCTCCTACAATGAGCAGTTCTTC